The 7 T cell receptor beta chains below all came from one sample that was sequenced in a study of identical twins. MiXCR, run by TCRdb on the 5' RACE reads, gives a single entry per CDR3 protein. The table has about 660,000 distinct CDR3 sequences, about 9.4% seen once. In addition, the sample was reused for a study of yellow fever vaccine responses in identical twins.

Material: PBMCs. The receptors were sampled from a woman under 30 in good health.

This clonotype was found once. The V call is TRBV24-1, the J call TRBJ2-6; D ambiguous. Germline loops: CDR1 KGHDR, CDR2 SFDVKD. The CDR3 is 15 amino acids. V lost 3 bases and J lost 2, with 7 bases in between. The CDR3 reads CATSDPGPGANVLTF. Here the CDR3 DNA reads TGTGCCACCAGTGATCCCGGGCCTGGGGCCAACGTCCTGACTTTC.

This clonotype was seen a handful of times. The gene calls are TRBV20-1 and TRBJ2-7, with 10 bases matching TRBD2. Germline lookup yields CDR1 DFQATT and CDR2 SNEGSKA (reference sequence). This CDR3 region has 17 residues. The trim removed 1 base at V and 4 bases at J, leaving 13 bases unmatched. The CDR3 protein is CSARVPSGSQIRYEQYF. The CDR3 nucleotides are TGCAGTGCTAGAGTTCCTAGCGGGAGTCAAATTAGGTACGAGCAGTACTTC.

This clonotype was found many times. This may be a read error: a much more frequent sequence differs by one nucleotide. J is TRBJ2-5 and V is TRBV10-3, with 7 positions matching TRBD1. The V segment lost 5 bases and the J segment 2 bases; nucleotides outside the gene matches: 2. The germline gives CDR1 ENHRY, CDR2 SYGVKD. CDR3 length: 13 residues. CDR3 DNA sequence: TGTGCCATCAGTCCGGGACAGCAAGAGACCCAGTACTTC. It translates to CAISPGQQETQYF.

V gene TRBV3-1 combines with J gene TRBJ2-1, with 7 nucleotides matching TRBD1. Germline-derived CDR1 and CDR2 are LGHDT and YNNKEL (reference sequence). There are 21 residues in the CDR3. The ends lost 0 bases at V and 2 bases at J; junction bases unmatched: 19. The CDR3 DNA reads TGTGCCAGCAGCCAAGATCTCCCCCACCGAGGGGGCGTGGGTCCCTACAATGAGCAGTTCTTC. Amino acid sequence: CASSQDLPHRGGVGPYNEQFF.

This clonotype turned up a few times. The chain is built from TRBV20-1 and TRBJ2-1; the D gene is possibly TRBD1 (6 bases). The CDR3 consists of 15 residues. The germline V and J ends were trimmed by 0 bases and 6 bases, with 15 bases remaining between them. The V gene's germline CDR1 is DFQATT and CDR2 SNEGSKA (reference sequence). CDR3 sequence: CSARDGPWGPNEQFF. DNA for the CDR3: TGCAGTGCTAGAGATGGGCCATGGGGGCCCAATGAGCAGTTCTTC.

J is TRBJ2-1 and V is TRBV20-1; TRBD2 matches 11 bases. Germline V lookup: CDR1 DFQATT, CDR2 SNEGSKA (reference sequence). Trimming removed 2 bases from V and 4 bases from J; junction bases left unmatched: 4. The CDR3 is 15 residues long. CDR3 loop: CSARPSGGQYNEQFF. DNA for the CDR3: TGCAGTGCTAGACCTAGCGGGGGGCAATACAATGAGCAGTTCTTC.

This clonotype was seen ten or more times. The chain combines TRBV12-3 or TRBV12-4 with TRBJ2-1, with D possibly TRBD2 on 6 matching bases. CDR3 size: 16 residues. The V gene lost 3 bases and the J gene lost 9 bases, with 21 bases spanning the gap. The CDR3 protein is CASSFMNTGEGSEQFF. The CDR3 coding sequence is TGTGCCAGCAGTTTTATGAATACGGGAGAAGGATCTGAGCAGTTCTTC.